Each of the 21 T cell receptor beta chains below was sequenced from the same sample in a study of T-cell reconstitution after alpha-beta-depleted transplantation in children. Unique molecular identifiers tagged the TCRbeta library. One entry per CDR3 protein, called by TCRdb with MiXCR from the PCR reads. In the table there are about 540,000 distinct CDR3 sequences, around 18% of which are singletons. Here the sequenced sample was PBMCs from the stem cell graft donor, taken from the stem cell graft. The receptors were sampled from a human donor who donated a stem cell graft to a child with acute lymphoblastic leukemia.

This clonotype appeared many times. The chain employs TRBV20-1 and TRBJ2-7; TRBD1 aligns across 8 bases. The CDR3 runs 15 residues. CDR1 and CDR2 from the germline V gene are DFQATT and SNEGSKA (reference sequence). The junction had 15 bases not matched to a gene; V was cut back by 4 bases and J by 7 bases. The CDR3, as DNA: TGCAGTGCTAAAAACAGGGGGTTTGAAACCGAGGAGCAGTACTTC. This translates into CSAKNRGFETEEQYF.

This sequence joins TRBV7-3 and TRBJ2-2, with D perhaps matching TRBD1 (5 bases). The length of the CDR3 is 15 residues. Germline CDR1 is SGHTA and CDR2 is FQGTGA. V gave up 5 bases and J gave up 2 bases, with 12 bases separating them. CDR3 bases: TGTGCCAGCAGCCCTTGGGGCGGTAACACCGGGGAGCTGTTTTTT. It yields the protein CASSPWGGNTGELFF.

This clonotype was counted between two and nine times. The gene calls are TRBV7-9 and TRBJ1-5; D call uncertain. The CDR3 is 12 residues long. Trimming took 6 bases from V and 5 from J, leaving 8 bases between them. In germline, CDR1 is SEHNR, CDR2 FQNEAQ (reference sequence). The CDR3 region has the DNA TGTGCCAGCAGACCCCTCTATCAGCCCCAGCATTTT. Protein sequence: CASRPLYQPQHF.

This clonotype was counted a few times. The chain couples TRBV12-3 or TRBV12-4 to TRBJ1-6; D may be TRBD1 (6 bases). V dropped 5 bases and J dropped 8 bases, with 16 bases sitting between them. The CDR3 sequence is 15 residues long. The CDR3 DNA is TGTGCCAGCAGTCTTACGAGGGGGGCTGATTCACCCCTCCACTTT. This translates into CASSLTRGADSPLHF.

This clonotype was observed a few times. The chain joins TRBV12-3 or TRBV12-4 to TRBJ2-7; 7 nucleotides match TRBD1. The CDR3 sequence is 14 residues long. Germline trimming cut 2 bases from V and 2 bases from J; bases unmatched to any gene: 3. In DNA form, the CDR3 reads TGTGCCAGCAGTTTAATCGGACAGGCCTACGAGCAGTACTTC. This translates into CASSLIGQAYEQYF.

The table lists this clonotype with a few counts. The J gene is TRBJ2-7, the V gene TRBV25-1, with TRBD2 matching 10 bases. The CDR3 consists of 13 residues. Germline V gene sequence: CDR1 MGHDK, CDR2 SYGVNS. Trimming at V came to 8 bases and at J to 3 bases, leaving 4 bases not matched to a gene. The CDR3 DNA is TGTGCCAGCGGGGCTAGCGGGAGCTACGAGCAGTACTTC. Translating it yields CASGASGSYEQYF.

This clonotype was observed a few times. The J gene is TRBJ2-1, the V gene TRBV10-2; D is perhaps TRBD1 (6 bases). Germline V lookup: CDR1 WSHSY, CDR2 SAAADI. This CDR3 region has 15 residues. Between the trimmed V and J ends, which lost 6 bases and 8 bases, there was a span of 20 bases. CDR3 sequence reads: CASSATTGLLHEQFF. The CDR3 coding sequence is TGCGCCAGCAGCGCTACGACAGGTCTACTACATGAGCAGTTCTTC.

This clonotype was recorded a few times. The V and J genes are TRBV27 and TRBJ1-4; D is possibly TRBD1 (6 bases). Germline CDR1 MNHEY, CDR2 SMNVEV (reference sequence). V lost 6 bases and J lost 6, with 20 bases in between. CDR3 length: 16 residues. The CDR3 loop reads CASRKGGDFHDEKLFF. DNA of the CDR3: TGTGCCAGCAGGAAAGGGGGGGACTTCCATGATGAAAAACTGTTTTTT. Combining the CDR3 with reference TRBV27 and TRBJ1-4 gives the whole variable domain EAQVTQNPRYLITVTGKKLTVTCSQNMNHEYMSWYRQDPGLGLRQIYYSMNVEVTDKGDVPEGYKVSRKEKRNFPLILESPSPNQTSLYFCASRKGGDFHDEKLFFGSGTQLSVL.

The chain links TRBV20-1 to TRBJ2-7, with 11 bases lining up with TRBD2. Germline CDR1 DFQATT, CDR2 SNEGSKA (reference sequence). This CDR3 contains 16 residues. Unmatched junction bases numbered 9, after V lost 5 bases and J lost 0 bases. The CDR3 DNA reads TGCAGTGCTTTTTCGGGGACTAGCGGAAGCTCCTACGAGCAGTACTTC. Translated, it gives CSAFSGTSGSSYEQYF.

J is TRBJ2-7 and V is TRBV5-1, with D hard to call. CDR1 is SGHRS and CDR2 is YFSETQ in the germline V gene. This CDR3 has 13 amino acids. The V end was cut by 0 bases, the J end by 9 bases, with 13 bases between. The CDR3 nucleotides are TGCGCCAGCAGCTTGGCCGGGCGGTCGGGGCAGTACTTC. This sequence encodes CASSLAGRSGQYF.

This clonotype turned up a few times. The rearrangement joins TRBV5-1 to TRBJ2-3; 9 bases line up with TRBD2. The germline gives CDR1 SGHRS, CDR2 YFSETQ. CDR3 length: 17 residues. Losses at the gene ends were 0 bases for V and 4 bases for J; bases not matched to a gene: 9. The CDR3 nucleotides read TGCGCCAGCAGCTTGGCCGGTAGCGGGAGTGTTGCAGATACGCAGTATTTT. This codes for CASSLAGSGSVADTQYF.

This clonotype showed up just a few times. V is TRBV2 and J is TRBJ1-2; no definite D call. CDR3 length: 15 residues. The V gene's germline CDR1 is SNHLY and CDR2 FYNNEI. V lost 1 base to trimming and J lost 4 bases, with 13 bases between them. The CDR3 DNA sequence: TGTGCCAGCAGTGAAGGGGCCGGAGGGCTCTATGGCTACACCTTC. Translation gives CASSEGAGGLYGYTF.

The gene calls are TRBV5-1 and TRBJ1-1; D ambiguous. This CDR3 has 13 amino acids. CDR1 is SGHRS, CDR2 YFSETQ, per germline. V lost 3 bases and J lost 3, with 9 bases in between. The CDR3 sequence is CASSWGTYTEAFF. The CDR3 DNA reads as TGCGCCAGCAGCTGGGGAACGTACACTGAAGCTTTCTTT. The full variable domain, with the rest looked up from reference TRBV5-1 and TRBJ1-1, is KAGVTQTPRYLIKTRGQQVTLSCSPISGHRSVSWYQQTPGQGLQFLFEYFSETQRNKGNFPGRFSGRQFSNSRSEMNVSTLELGDSALYLCASSWGTYTEAFFGQGTRLTVV.

Ten or more counts support this clonotype. This chain links TRBV18 with TRBJ1-1; 7 positions agree with TRBD1. The V segment lost 6 bases and the J segment 3 bases; nucleotides outside the gene matches: 13. This CDR3 region has 16 residues. CDR1 is KGHSH, CDR2 LQKENI, per germline. CDR3 DNA: TGTGCCAGCTCGTCAGGGGGGTCGGGGATACACACTGAAGCTTTCTTT. Encoded protein: CASSSGGSGIHTEAFF.

The chain has TRBV5-1 and TRBJ2-5, with 13 bases lining up with TRBD2. The germline CDR1 and CDR2 sequences are SGHRS and YFSETQ. The V and J ends lost 2 bases and 5 bases, in that order; junction bases with no gene match: 9. CDR3 length: 17 residues. This CDR3 reads CASSFRTSGSGGETQYF. The DNA of the CDR3 is TGCGCCAGCAGCTTTCGGACTAGCGGGAGCGGGGGGGAGACCCAGTACTTC.

The genes are TRBV12-3 or TRBV12-4 and TRBJ2-4; perhaps D is TRBD1 or TRBD2 (5 bases each). V gave up 4 bases and J gave up 4 bases, with 29 bases separating them. The CDR3 totals 20 residues. CDR3 region: CASSSLRGSFLPGSKNIQYF. The CDR3, as DNA: TGTGCCAGCAGTTCCCTCCGGGGCAGTTTTCTCCCTGGTAGTAAAAACATTCAGTACTTC.

The V call is TRBV20-1, the J call TRBJ1-5; D unresolved. V was trimmed by 6 bases and J by 10 bases, leaving 13 bases between them. The CDR3 is 11 amino acids. Germline V gene lookup returns CDR1 DFQATT and CDR2 SNEGSKA (reference sequence). The CDR3 protein is CSAEIQGPQHF. CDR3 DNA: TGCAGTGCGGAGATTCAAGGACCCCAGCATTTT.

The CDR3 here is CASSQDLLGRDPTDTQYF. The DNA of the CDR3 is TGCGCCAGCAGCCAAGATCTCCTCGGGCGGGATCCTACAGATACGCAGTATTTT. The chain carries TRBV4-1 and TRBJ2-3; D is perhaps TRBD2 (6 bases). Germline lookup yields CDR1 MGHRA and CDR2 YSYEKL. The V end lost 0 bases, the J end lost 3 bases, and 19 bases lay between the germline ends. The CDR3 contains 18 residues.

The chain uses TRBV5-1 and TRBJ2-6; the D gene is possibly TRBD2 (6 bases). Per the germline V gene, CDR1 is SGHRS and CDR2 is YFSETQ. CDR3 size: 17 residues. The V and J ends lost 4 bases and 0 bases respectively, with 14 bases between them. This CDR3 reads CASSRLSGASGANVLTF. CDR3 in DNA: TGCGCCAGCAGCCGACTATCGGGAGCCTCTGGGGCCAACGTCCTGACTTTC.

The sample holds a few counts of this clonotype. V gene TRBV12-3 or TRBV12-4 combines with J gene TRBJ1-5; D call uncertain. The germline V and J ends were trimmed by 3 bases and 1 base, with 7 bases remaining between them. CDR3 length equals 14 residues. The CDR3 DNA sequence: TGTGCCAGCAGTTTGGACCTCAGCAATCAGCCCCAGCATTTT. Its translation: CASSLDLSNQPQHF.

V usage is TRBV7-9 and J usage is TRBJ2-7; D remains ambiguous. CDR1 and CDR2 from the germline V gene are SEHNR and FQNEAQ (reference sequence). V lost 4 bases and J 5 bases, leaving 9 bases between the germline ends. The CDR3 has 12 amino acids. The CDR3 is CASSSAAHEQYF. The DNA of the CDR3 is TGTGCCAGCAGCTCGGCCGCCCACGAGCAGTACTTC.